The present TCR beta chain was sequenced within a study of graft-versus-host responses after intestinal transplantation. As regards this clone: Its antigen is undetermined.

CDR3 length equals 14 residues. Between the trimmed V and J ends, which lost 2 bases and 7 bases, there was a span of 12 bases. Germline V CDR1 and CDR2: MNHEY, SMNVEV (reference sequence). Assay used: immunoSEQ multiplex PCR; TCRdb lists only in-frame clones, some missing. Here the sample spans 75,000 to 90,000 clones, about 88% being singletons. The chain is built from TRBV27 and TRBJ1-3; D gene ambiguous. The sequenced sample was unstimulated CD4+ T cells sorted from spleen or lymph node cells, obtained before intestinal transplant. The TCR comes from a human donor who received an intestinal transplant. CDR3 DNA sequence: TGTGCCAGCAGTTTAAAGGGTTCGGGGAACACCATATATTTT. The encoded protein is CASSLKGSGNTIYF.